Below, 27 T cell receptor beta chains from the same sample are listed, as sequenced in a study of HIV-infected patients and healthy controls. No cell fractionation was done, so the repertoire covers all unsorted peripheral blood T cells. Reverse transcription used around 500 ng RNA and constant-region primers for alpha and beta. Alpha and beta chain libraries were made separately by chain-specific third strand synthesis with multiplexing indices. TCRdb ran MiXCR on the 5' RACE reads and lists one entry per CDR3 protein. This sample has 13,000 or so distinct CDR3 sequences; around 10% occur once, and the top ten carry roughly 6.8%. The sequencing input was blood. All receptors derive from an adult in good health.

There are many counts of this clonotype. CDR3 in amino acids: CASSPGRVVNTEAFF. CDR3 sequence (DNA): TGTGCCAGCAGCCCAGGAAGGGTAGTGAACACTGAAGCTTTCTTT. The V and J genes are TRBV5-4 and TRBJ1-1; D ambiguous. The V and J ends lost 4 bases and 0 bases respectively, with 13 bases between them. Germline CDR1 and CDR2: SGHNT and YYREEE (reference sequence). The CDR3 extends over 15 amino acids.

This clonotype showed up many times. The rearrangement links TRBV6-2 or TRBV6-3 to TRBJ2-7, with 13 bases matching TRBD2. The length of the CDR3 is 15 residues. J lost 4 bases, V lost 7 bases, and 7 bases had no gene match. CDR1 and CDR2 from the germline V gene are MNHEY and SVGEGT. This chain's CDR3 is CASTGTSGNLYEQYF. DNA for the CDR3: TGTGCCAGCACCGGGACTAGCGGGAATCTGTACGAGCAGTACTTC.

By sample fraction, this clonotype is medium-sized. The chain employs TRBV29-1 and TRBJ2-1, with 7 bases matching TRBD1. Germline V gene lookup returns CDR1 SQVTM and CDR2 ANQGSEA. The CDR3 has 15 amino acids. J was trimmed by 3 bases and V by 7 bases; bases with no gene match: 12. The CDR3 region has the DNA TGCAGCGCTGGGACCCCGCAGGGGGACTACAATGAGCAGTTCTTC. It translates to CSAGTPQGDYNEQFF.

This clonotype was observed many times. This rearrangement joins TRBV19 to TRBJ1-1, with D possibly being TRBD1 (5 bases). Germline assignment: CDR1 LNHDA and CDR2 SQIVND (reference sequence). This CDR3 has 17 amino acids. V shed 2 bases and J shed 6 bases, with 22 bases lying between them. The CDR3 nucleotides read TGTGCCAGTAGTATAAGGCGGGGCCAGGGTAGTCCTGCTGAAGCTTTCTTT. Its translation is CASSIRRGQGSPAEAFF. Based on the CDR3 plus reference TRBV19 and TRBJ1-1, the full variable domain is DGGITQSPKYLFRKEGQNVTLSCEQNLNHDAMYWYRQDPGQGLRLIYYSQIVNDFQKGDIAEGYSVSREKKESFPLTVTSAQKNPTAFYLCASSIRRGQGSPAEAFFGQGTRLTVV.

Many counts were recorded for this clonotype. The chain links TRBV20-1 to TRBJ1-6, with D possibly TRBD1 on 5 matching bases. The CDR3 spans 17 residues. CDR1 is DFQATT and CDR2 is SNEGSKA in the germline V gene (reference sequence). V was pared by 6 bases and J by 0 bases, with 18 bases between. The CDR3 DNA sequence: TGCAGTGCCCTGGCCCCAGGGATGGGCTCCTATAATTCACCCCTCCACTTT. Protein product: CSALAPGMGSYNSPLHF.

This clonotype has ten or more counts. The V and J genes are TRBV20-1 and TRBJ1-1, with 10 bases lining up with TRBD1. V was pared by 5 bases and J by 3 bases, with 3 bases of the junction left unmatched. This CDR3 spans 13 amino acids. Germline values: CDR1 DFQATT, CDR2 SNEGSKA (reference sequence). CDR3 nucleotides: TGCAGTGCTCAGGACAGGGGGGACACTGAAGCTTTCTTT. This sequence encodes CSAQDRGDTEAFF.

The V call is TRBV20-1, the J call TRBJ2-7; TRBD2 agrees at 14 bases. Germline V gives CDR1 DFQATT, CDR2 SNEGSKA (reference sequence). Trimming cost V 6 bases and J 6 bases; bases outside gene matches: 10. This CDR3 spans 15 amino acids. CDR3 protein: CSAMGLAGEAREQYF. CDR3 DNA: TGCAGTGCAATGGGACTAGCGGGAGAAGCTCGCGAGCAGTACTTC.

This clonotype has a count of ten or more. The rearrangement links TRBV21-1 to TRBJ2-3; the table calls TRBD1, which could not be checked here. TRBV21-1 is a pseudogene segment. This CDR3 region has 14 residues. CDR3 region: CASSRQGTSDTQYF. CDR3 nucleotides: TGTGCCAGCAGCCGACAGGGGACCTCGGATACGCAGTATTTT.

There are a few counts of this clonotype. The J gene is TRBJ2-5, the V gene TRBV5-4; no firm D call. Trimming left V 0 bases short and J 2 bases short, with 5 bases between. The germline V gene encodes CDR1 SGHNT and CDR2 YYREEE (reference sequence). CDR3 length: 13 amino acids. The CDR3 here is CASSLVLQETQYF. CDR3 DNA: TGTGCCAGCAGCTTGGTTTTACAAGAGACCCAGTACTTC.

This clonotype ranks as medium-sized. CDR3 DNA: TGTGCCAGCAGCCTCGGGGGACAGAGGGCCTCCGAGCAGTACTTC. The encoded protein is CASSLGGQRASEQYF. The gene calls are TRBV6-5 and TRBJ2-7, with D perhaps matching TRBD1 (7 bases). The V end was cut by 6 bases, the J end by 6 bases, with 21 bases between. Germline values: CDR1 MNHEY, CDR2 SVGAGI. The CDR3 sequence is 15 residues long.

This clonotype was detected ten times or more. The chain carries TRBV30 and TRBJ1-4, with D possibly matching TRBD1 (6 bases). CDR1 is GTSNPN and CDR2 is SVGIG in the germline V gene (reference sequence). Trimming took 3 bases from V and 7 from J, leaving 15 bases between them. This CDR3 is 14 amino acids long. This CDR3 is CAWRRGRPSEKLFF. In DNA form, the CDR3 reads TGTGCCTGGAGACGGGGGCGTCCTAGTGAAAAACTGTTTTTT.

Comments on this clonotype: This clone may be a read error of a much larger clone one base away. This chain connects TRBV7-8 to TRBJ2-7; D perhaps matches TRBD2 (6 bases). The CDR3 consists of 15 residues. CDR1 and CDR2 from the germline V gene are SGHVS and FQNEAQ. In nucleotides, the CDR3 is TGTGCCAGCAGATTAGAGGCGGGATTGACCTACGAGCAGTACTTC. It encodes CASRLEAGLTYEQYF.

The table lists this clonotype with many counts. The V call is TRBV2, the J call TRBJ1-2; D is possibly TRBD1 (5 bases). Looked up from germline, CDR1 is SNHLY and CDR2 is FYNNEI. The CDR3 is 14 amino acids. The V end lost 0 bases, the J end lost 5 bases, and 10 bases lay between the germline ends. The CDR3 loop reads CASSEAAQVYGYTF. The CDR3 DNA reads TGTGCCAGCAGTGAAGCGGCACAGGTTTATGGCTACACCTTC.

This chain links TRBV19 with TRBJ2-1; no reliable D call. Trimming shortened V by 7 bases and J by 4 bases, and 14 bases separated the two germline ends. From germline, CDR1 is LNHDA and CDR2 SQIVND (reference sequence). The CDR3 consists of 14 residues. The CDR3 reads CASNRRNGYNEQFF. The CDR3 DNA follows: TGTGCCAGTAATCGCCGGAATGGGTACAATGAGCAGTTCTTC.

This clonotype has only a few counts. CDR3 in DNA: TGTGCCAGCAGCTTAGTGGTAGGGGGCAATGAGCAGTTCTTC. Its translation: CASSLVVGGNEQFF. This chain connects TRBV7-8 to TRBJ2-1; D might be TRBD1 (6 bases). Germline assignment: CDR1 SGHVS and CDR2 FQNEAQ. V lost 1 base and J lost 6, with 10 bases in between. CDR3 length: 14 residues. The full variable domain, completed using reference TRBV7-8 and TRBJ2-1, is GAGVSQSPRYKVAKRGQDVALRCDPISGHVSLFWYQQALGQGPEFLTYFQNEAQLDKSGLPSDRFFAERPEGSVSTLKIQRTQQEDSAVYLCASSLVVGGNEQFFGPGTRLTVL.

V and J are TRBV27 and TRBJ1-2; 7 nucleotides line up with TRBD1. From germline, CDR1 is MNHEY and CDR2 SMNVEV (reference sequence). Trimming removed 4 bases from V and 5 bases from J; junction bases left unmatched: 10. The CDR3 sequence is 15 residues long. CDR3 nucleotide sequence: TGTGCCAGCAGTTGGAAACAGGGGATGGGGTATGGCTACACCTTC. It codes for CASSWKQGMGYGYTF.

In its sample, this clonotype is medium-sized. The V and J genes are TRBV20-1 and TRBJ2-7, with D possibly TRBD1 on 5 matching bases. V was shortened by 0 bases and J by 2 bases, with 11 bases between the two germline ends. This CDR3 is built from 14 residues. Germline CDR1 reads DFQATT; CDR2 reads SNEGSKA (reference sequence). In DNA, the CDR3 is TGCAGTGCTAGAGATTTAGCACAGGCCTACGAGCAGTACTTC. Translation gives CSARDLAQAYEQYF.

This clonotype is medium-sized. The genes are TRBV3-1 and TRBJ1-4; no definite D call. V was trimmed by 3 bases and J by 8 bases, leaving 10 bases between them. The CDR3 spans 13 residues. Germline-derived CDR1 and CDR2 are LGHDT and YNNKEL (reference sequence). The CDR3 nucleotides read TGTGCCAGCAGCCAGGGGTTTAGCGAAAAACTGTTTTTT. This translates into CASSQGFSEKLFF.

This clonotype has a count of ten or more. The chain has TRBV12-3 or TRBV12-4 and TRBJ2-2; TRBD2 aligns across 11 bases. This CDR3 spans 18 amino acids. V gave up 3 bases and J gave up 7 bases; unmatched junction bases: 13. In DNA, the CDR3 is TGTGCCAGCAGTTTGGGGCTAGCGGGGGGCCCCGGGGGCGGGGAGCTGTTTTTT. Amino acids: CASSLGLAGGPGGGELFF.

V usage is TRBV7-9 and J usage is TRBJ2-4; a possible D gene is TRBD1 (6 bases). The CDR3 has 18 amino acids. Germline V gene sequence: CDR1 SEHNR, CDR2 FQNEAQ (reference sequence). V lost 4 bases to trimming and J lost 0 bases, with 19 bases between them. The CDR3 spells CASSSGLGAIRAKNIQYF. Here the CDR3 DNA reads TGTGCCAGCAGCTCCGGACTGGGGGCGATTCGAGCCAAAAACATTCAGTACTTC.

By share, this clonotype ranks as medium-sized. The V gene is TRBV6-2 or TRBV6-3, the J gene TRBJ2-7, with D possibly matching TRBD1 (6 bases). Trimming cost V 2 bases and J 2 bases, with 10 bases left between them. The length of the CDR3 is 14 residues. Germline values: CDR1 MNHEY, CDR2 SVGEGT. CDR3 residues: CASSYTGLPYEQYF. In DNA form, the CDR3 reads TGTGCCAGCAGTTACACAGGGTTGCCCTACGAGCAGTACTTC.

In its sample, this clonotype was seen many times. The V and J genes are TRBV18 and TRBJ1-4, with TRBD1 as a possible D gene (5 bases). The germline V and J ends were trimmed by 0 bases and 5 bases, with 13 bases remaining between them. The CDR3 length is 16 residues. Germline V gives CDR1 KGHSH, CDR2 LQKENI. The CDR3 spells CASSPPGRVPNEKLFF. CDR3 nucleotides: TGTGCCAGCTCACCACCGGGACGGGTTCCCAATGAAAAACTGTTTTTT. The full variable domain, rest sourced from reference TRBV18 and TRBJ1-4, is NAGVMQNPRHLVRRRGQEARLRCSPMKGHSHVYWYRQLPEEGLKFMVYLQKENIIDESGMPKERFSAEFPKEGPSILRIQQVVRGDSAAYFCASSPPGRVPNEKLFFGSGTQLSVL.

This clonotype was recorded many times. The CDR3 is CASSQRWTASYNEQFF. The CDR3 nucleotides are TGTGCCAGCAGCCAACGGTGGACTGCCTCGTACAATGAGCAGTTCTTC. This chain uses TRBV14 with TRBJ2-1; D may be TRBD2 (5 bases). Germline CDR1 reads SGHDN; CDR2 reads FVKESK. V lost 2 bases, J lost 4 bases, and 15 bases lay in between. The CDR3 covers 16 residues. Looking up the rest from reference TRBV14 and TRBJ2-1 gives the full variable domain: EAGVTQFPSHSVIEKGQTVTLRCDPISGHDNLYWYRRVMGKEIKFLLHFVKESKQDESGMPNNRFLAERTGGTYSTLKVQPAELEDSGVYFCASSQRWTASYNEQFFGPGTRLTVL.

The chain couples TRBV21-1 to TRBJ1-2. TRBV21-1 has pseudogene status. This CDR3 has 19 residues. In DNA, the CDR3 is TGTGCCAGCAGCAAATGCCTGGGCTTGACCGACCCAGCAGTACATGGCGACACCTTC. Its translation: CASSKCLGLTDPAVHGDTF.

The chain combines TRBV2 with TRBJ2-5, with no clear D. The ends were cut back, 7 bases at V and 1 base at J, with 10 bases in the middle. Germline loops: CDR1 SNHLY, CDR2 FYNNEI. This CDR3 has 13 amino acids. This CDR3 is CASKPRPQETQYF. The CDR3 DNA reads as TGTGCCAGCAAACCCCGGCCCCAAGAGACCCAGTACTTC. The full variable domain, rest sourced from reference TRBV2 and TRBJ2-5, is EPEVTQTPSHQVTQMGQEVILRCVPISNHLYFYWYRQILGQKVEFLVSFYNNEISEKSEIFDDQFSVERPDGSNFTLKIRSTKLEDSAMYFCASKPRPQETQYFGPGTRLLVL.

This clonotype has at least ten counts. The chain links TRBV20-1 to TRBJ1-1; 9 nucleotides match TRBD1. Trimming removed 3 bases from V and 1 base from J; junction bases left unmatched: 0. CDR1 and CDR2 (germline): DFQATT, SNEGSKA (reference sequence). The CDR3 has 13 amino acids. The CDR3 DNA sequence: TGCAGTGCTAGGACAGGGGGGAACACTGAAGCTTTCTTT. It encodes CSARTGGNTEAFF.

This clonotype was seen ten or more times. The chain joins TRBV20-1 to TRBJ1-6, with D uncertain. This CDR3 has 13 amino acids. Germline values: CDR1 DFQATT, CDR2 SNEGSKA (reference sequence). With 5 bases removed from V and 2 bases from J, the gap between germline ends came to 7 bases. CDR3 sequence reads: CSAAGTYNSPLHF. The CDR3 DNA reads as TGCAGTGCTGCCGGGACCTATAATTCACCCCTCCACTTT.